The 19 T cell receptor beta chains given below trace back to one sample, sequenced in a study of blood T cells in healthy people across ages (dated by TCRdb to between 2015 and 2017). Receptor libraries were prepared by 5' RACE. Sequenced using an Illumina HiSeq 2500. A second PCR of about 7 to 12 cycles was performed with a sample-barcoded 5' primer and a J-beta primer mix. TCRdb trimmed public reads at Q25 via fastp, called clones via MiXCR and kept in-frame beta chains. Entries are consolidated by CDR3 protein sequence, retaining the most common genes and DNA. This sample has under 2 million distinct CDR3 sequences in its table, and about 31% of those were observed once. The leading ten clones occupy about 11% of the sample. The sample consisted of blood. The receptors were gathered from a woman aged 25 to 39 in good health.

This clonotype was seen a few times. The V and J genes are TRBV7-2 and TRBJ2-3; D call uncertain. This CDR3 region has 15 residues. The germline V gene encodes CDR1 SGHTA and CDR2 FQGNSA. The V and J ends lost 1 base and 0 bases respectively, with 8 bases between them. DNA for the CDR3: TGTGCCAGCAGCTTAGTCTATACTAGCACAGATACGCAGTATTTT. Protein sequence: CASSLVYTSTDTQYF.

V gene TRBV6-1 combines with J gene TRBJ2-7, with D perhaps matching TRBD2 (5 bases). Per the germline V gene, CDR1 is MNHNS and CDR2 is SASEGT. V was clipped by 6 bases and J by 1 base, with 10 bases between them. The CDR3 has 13 residues. The CDR3 is CASRTGKSYEQYF. Written as DNA, the CDR3 is TGTGCCAGCAGGACGGGGAAGTCCTACGAGCAGTACTTC.

This clonotype appeared many times. The rearrangement links TRBV3-1 to TRBJ2-7; D is uncertain. V was shortened by 0 bases and J by 5 bases, with 2 bases between the two germline ends. The CDR3 contains 11 residues. Germline values: CDR1 LGHDT, CDR2 YNNKEL (reference sequence). The CDR3: CASSQDNEQYF. CDR3 nucleotides: TGTGCCAGCAGCCAAGACAACGAGCAGTACTTC.

This clonotype was observed a few times. This chain joins TRBV13 and TRBJ1-1, with D possibly being TRBD1 (5 bases). The germline V gene encodes CDR1 PRHDT and CDR2 FYEKMQ (reference sequence). V shed 5 bases and J shed 3 bases, with 10 bases lying between them. This CDR3 has 13 amino acids. Written as DNA, the CDR3 is TGTGCCAGCAGCCCTATGGGGCACACTGAAGCTTTCTTT. Its protein product is CASSPMGHTEAFF.

The chain carries TRBV5-4 and TRBJ2-1; D is tentatively TRBD1 or TRBD2 (7 bases each). Trimming took 4 bases from V and 5 from J, leaving 16 bases between them. Per the germline V gene, CDR1 is SGHNT and CDR2 is YYREEE (reference sequence). The CDR3 is 15 amino acids. CDR3 nucleotide sequence: TGTGCCAGCAGCACCCCAGGGGGGGATAACAATGAGCAGTTCTTC. Translating gives CASSTPGGDNNEQFF. The entire variable domain, with the rest obtained from reference TRBV5-4 and TRBJ2-1, is as follows: ETGVTQSPTHLIKTRGQQVTLRCSSQSGHNTVSWYQQALGQGPQFIFQYYREEENGRGNFPPRFSGLQFPNYSSELNVNALELDDSALYLCASSTPGGDNNEQFFGPGTRLTVL.

Ten or more counts support this clonotype. V and J are TRBV29-1 and TRBJ2-3, with a tentative D call TRBD1 (6 bases). The CDR3 consists of 15 residues. Germline V gene data show CDR1 as SQVTM and CDR2 as ANQGSEA. V was shortened by 2 bases and J by 6 bases, with 18 bases between the two germline ends. The CDR3 spells CSVERTVVRADTQYF. For the CDR3, the DNA is TGCAGCGTTGAACGGACAGTCGTGCGGGCGGATACGCAGTATTTT.

The sample holds one count of this clonotype. This rearrangement joins TRBV18 to TRBJ2-2; no firm D call. Trimming removed 0 bases at V and 4 bases at J, with 9 bases between. Germline CDR1 and CDR2: KGHSH and LQKENI. This CDR3 is 15 amino acids long. CDR3 bases: TGTGCCAGCTCACCACCGCTAGATATCACCGGGGAGCTGTTTTTT. Amino acid sequence: CASSPPLDITGELFF.

The J gene is TRBJ2-1, the V gene TRBV20-1; D gene uncertain. Trimming removed 5 bases from V and 5 bases from J, with 13 bases in between. The CDR3 sequence is 13 residues long. Germline CDR1 and CDR2: DFQATT and SNEGSKA (reference sequence). DNA for the CDR3: TGCAGTGCTGGGAACGCGCGTCACAATGAGCAGTTCTTC. It encodes CSAGNARHNEQFF.

V usage is TRBV10-3 and J usage is TRBJ2-5; TRBD2 aligns across 8 bases. After removal of 10 bases from V and 6 bases from J, the junction contained 10 bases not matched to a gene. Germline loops: CDR1 ENHRY, CDR2 SYGVKD. The length of the CDR3 is 13 residues. In nucleotides, the CDR3 is TGTGCCAGCAGCTGGGGACTAGGAAAGACCCAGTACTTC. It codes for CASSWGLGKTQYF.

A word on this clonotype: Mismatch with germline at one junction end may stem from a read error. CDR3 nucleotides: TGTGCCCTAAAATCGGGCAGCTACAACGAGCAGTTCTTC. It codes for CALKSGSYNEQFF. V and J are TRBV30 and TRBJ2-1; D uncertain. The CDR3 sequence is 13 residues long. The germline CDR1 and CDR2 sequences are GTSNPN and SVGIG (reference sequence).

This clonotype showed up just a few times. The CDR3 DNA reads as TGTGCCAGCAGTCAAGTACGAGGTCAGGGCACCATATATTTT. The encoded protein is CASSQVRGQGTIYF. The J gene is TRBJ1-3, the V gene TRBV12-3 or TRBV12-4; possible D gene TRBD1, 5 bases. This CDR3 contains 14 residues. Trimming took off 5 bases at V and 9 bases at J, with 17 bases between the two ends.

This clonotype was counted between two and nine times. CDR3 in DNA: TGCGCCAGCAGCTTGGATATAGGGGGACACTACTACGAGCAGTACTTC. Its translation is CASSLDIGGHYYEQYF. The chain recombines TRBV5-1 with TRBJ2-7, with D maybe TRBD1 (6 bases). This CDR3 has 16 amino acids. V was cut by 0 bases and J by 3 bases, with 16 bases left in between. From germline, CDR1 is SGHRS and CDR2 YFSETQ.

The V call is TRBV7-3, the J call TRBJ2-1, with a possible D match to TRBD2 (6 bases). Germline V CDR1 and CDR2: SGHTA, FQGTGA. Trimming cost V 4 bases and J 8 bases, with 15 bases left between them. The CDR3 runs to 14 residues. The CDR3 nucleotides are TGTGCCAGCAGCTCCACGACTAGGGTCCATGAGCAGTTCTTC. It yields the protein CASSSTTRVHEQFF.

The V and J genes are TRBV20-1 and TRBJ2-7; TRBD2 agrees at 7 bases. The length of the CDR3 is 14 residues. Germline V CDR1 and CDR2: DFQATT, SNEGSKA (reference sequence). V was clipped by 3 bases and J by 2 bases; unmatched bases: 7. CDR3 nucleotide sequence: TGCAGTGCTAGGCCCCTAGCGGCCCCCTACGAGCAGTACTTC. It yields the protein CSARPLAAPYEQYF.

The chain combines TRBV28 with TRBJ2-5; D is ambiguous. Germline V CDR1 and CDR2: MDHEN, SYDVKM. The CDR3 sequence is 15 residues long. V was trimmed by 1 base and J by 3 bases, leaving 12 bases between them. The CDR3 DNA reads TGTGCCAGCAGTTTATTCCACGAGAGAAAAGAGACCCAGTACTTC. Translating it yields CASSLFHERKETQYF.

This clonotype was seen at least ten times. The chain carries TRBV18 and TRBJ2-7; D is tentatively TRBD1 or TRBD2 (6 bases each). Trimming pared 8 bases from V and 5 bases from J, leaving 13 bases between. Germline lookup yields CDR1 KGHSH and CDR2 LQKENI. CDR3 length: 12 amino acids. The CDR3 protein is CASSPRGDEQYF. CDR3 sequence (DNA): TGTGCCAGCAGTCCTAGGGGGGACGAGCAGTACTTC.

DNA of the CDR3: TGTGCCACAACTCCGGGGACTAGAGGGACCCAGTACTTC. It specifies CATTPGTRGTQYF. V gene TRBV10-3 combines with J gene TRBJ2-5; 8 bases fit TRBD2. This CDR3 is built from 13 residues. Germline CDR1 and CDR2: ENHRY and SYGVKD. The junction had 11 bases not matched to a gene; V was cut back by 10 bases and J by 7 bases.

This clonotype has more than one count but fewer than ten. CDR3 residues: CASSGPQGREYNEQFF. CDR3 DNA: TGTGCCAGCAGCGGCCCTCAGGGGCGGGAATACAATGAGCAGTTCTTC. V is TRBV9 and J is TRBJ2-1; D possibly uses TRBD1 or TRBD2 (6 bases each). The CDR3 runs 16 residues. V dropped 3 bases and J dropped 4 bases, with 17 bases sitting between them. Germline loops: CDR1 SGDLS, CDR2 YYNGEE.

This chain links TRBV25-1 with TRBJ2-1, with 12 bases lining up with TRBD2. The V and J ends lost 7 bases and 8 bases, in that order; junction bases with no gene match: 6. The length of the CDR3 is 14 residues. CDR1 MGHDK and CDR2 SYGVNS come from the germline V gene. The CDR3 reads CASTTSGRKDEQFF. The CDR3 DNA follows: TGTGCCAGCACCACTAGCGGGAGGAAAGATGAGCAGTTCTTC.